What follows describes a single T cell receptor beta chain. The data were produced by immunoSEQ multiplex PCR, yet TCRdb's version contains in-frame clones alone and is incomplete. This sample yields about 240,000 clones, of which more than 85% are seen a single time; approximately 4.2% belongs to the top ten. The source of the sample is a study of blood T cell repertoires in COVID-19. Study overall: T cells, B-cell-depleted T cells, or PBMCs provided the cDNA or gDNA that served as material.

The clonotype was recovered from a woman in her twenties or thirties who had recovered from COVID-19. Sequencing was done on a sample of PBMCs or T cells enriched from blood (not recorded which).

This CDR3 reads CASSQGSDLGGTF. DNA of the CDR3: TGTGCCAGCAGCCAAGGATCGGACCTCGGGGGTACCTTC. The chain joins TRBV3-1 (or the pseudogene TRBV3-2) to TRBJ1-2, with D possibly matching TRBD1 (5 bases). The CDR3 sequence is 13 residues long. Germline-derived CDR1 and CDR2 are LGHDT and YNNKEL (reference sequence). Deletions cut 1 base from V and 14 bases from J, with 17 bases between.